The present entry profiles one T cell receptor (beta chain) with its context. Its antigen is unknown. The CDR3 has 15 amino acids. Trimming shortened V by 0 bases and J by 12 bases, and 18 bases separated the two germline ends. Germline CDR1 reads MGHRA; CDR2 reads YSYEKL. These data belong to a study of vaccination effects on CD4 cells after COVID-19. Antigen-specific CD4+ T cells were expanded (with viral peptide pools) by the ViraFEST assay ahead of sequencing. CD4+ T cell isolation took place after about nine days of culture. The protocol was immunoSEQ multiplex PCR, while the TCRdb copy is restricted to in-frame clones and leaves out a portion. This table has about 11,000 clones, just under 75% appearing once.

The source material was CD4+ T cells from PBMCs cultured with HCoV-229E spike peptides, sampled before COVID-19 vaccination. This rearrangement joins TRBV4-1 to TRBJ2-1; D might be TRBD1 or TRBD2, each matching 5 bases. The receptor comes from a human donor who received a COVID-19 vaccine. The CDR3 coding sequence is TGCGCCAGCAGCCAAGAAGGGACGGTAGAAGGGCGGCAGTTCTTC. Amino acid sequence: CASSQEGTVEGRQFF.